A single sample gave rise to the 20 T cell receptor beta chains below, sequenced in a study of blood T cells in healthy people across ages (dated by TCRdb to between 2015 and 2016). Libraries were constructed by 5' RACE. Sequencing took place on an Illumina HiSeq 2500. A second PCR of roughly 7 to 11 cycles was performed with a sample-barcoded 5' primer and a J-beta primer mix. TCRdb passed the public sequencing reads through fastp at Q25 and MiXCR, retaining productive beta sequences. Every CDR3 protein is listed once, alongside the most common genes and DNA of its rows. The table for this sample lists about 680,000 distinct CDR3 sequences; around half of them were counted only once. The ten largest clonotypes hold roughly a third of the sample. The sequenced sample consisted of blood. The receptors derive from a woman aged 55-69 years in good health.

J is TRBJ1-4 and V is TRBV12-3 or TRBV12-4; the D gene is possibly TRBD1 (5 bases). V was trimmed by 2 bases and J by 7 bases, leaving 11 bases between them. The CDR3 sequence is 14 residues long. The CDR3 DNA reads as TGTGCCAGCAGTTTAATGGGGGTTGGTGAAAAACTGTTTTTT. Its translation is CASSLMGVGEKLFF.

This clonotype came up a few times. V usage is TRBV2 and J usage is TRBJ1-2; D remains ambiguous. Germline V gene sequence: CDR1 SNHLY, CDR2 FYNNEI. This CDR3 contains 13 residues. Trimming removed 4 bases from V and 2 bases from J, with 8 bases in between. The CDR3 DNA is TGTGCCAGCAGTGGTACAGAGAACTATGGCTACACCTTC. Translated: CASSGTENYGYTF.

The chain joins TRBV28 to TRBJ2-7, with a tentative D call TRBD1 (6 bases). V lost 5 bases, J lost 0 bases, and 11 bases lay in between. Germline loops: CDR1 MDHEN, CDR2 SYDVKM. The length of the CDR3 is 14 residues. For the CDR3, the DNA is TGTGCCAGCAGTCCCGGGACACCCTCCTACGAGCAGTACTTC. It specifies CASSPGTPSYEQYF.

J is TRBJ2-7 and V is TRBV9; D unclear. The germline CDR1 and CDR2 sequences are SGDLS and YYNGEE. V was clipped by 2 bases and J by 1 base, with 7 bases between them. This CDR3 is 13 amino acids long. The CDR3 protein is CASSVSPSYEQYF. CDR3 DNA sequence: TGTGCCAGCAGCGTTTCTCCATCCTACGAGCAGTACTTC.

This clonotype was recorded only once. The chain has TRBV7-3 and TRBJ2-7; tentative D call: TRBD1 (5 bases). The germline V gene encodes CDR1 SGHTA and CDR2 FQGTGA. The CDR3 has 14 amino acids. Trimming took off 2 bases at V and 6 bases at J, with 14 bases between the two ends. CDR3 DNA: TGTGCCAGCAGCTTAGGAGCAGGGTTCGCCGAGCAGTACTTC. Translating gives CASSLGAGFAEQYF.

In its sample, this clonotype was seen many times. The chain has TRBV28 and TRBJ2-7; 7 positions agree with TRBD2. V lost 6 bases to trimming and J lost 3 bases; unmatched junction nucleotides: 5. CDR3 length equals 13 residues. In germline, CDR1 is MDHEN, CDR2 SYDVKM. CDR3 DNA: TGTGCCAGCAGCTTTGGCGGGAGCTACGAGCAGTACTTC. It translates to CASSFGGSYEQYF.

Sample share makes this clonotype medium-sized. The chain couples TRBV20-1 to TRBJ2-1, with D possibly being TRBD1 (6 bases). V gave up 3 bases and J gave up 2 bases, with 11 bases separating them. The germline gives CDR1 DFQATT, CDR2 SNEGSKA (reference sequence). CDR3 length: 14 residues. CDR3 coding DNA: TGCAGTGCTAGTAGTGGGGACACCTACAATGAGCAGTTCTTC. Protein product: CSASSGDTYNEQFF.

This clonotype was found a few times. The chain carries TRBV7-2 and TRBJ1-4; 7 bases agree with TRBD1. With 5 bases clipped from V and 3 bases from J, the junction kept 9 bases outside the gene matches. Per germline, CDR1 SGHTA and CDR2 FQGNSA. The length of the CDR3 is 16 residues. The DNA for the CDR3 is TGTGCCAGCAGCCCCCGCGCGGGGACAGCTAATGAAAAACTGTTTTTT. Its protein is CASSPRAGTANEKLFF.

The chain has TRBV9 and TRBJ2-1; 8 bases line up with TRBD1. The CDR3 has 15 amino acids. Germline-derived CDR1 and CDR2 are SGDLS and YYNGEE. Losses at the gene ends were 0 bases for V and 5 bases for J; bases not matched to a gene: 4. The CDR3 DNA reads TGTGCCAGCAGCGTAGATATGACAGGGGACAATGAGCAGTTCTTC. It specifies CASSVDMTGDNEQFF.

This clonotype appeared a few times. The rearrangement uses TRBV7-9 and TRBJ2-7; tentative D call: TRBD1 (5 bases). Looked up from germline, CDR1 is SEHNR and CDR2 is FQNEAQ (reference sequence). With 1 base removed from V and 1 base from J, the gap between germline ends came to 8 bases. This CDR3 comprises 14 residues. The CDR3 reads CASSLEAGSYEQYF. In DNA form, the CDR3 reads TGTGCCAGCAGCTTAGAGGCAGGGTCCTACGAGCAGTACTTC.

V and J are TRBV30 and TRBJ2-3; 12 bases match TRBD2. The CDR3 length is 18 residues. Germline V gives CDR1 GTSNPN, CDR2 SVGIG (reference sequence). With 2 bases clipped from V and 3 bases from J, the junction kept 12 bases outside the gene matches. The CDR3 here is CAWSLRLAGDQLTDTQYF. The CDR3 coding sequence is TGTGCCTGGAGTCTTCGACTAGCGGGAGATCAACTTACAGATACGCAGTATTTT.

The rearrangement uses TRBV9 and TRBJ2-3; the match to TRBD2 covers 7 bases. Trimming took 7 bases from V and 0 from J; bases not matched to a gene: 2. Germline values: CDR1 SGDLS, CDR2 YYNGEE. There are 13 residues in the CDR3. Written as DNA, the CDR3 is TGTGCCAGCCGGGGGGTTAGCACAGATACGCAGTATTTT. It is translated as CASRGVSTDTQYF.

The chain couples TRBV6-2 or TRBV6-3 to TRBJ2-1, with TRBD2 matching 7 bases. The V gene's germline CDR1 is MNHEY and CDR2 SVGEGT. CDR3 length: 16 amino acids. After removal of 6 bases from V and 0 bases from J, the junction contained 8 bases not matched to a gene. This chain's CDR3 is CASRARGESSYNEQFF. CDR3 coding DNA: TGTGCCAGCAGGGCCCGGGGGGAGAGCTCCTACAATGAGCAGTTCTTC.

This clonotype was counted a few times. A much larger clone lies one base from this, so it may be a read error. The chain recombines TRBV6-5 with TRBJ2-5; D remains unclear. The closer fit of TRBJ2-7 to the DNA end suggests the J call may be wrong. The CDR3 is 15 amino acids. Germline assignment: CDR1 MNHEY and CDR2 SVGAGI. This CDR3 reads CASSYAVSQRYEQYF. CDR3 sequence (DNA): TGTGCCAGCAGTTACGCGGTTAGCCAAAGATACGAGCAGTACTTC.

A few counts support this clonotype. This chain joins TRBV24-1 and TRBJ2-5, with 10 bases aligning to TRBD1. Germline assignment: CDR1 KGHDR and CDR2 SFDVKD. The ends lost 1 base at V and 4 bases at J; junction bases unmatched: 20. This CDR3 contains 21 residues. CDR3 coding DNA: TGTGCCACCAGTGATTTCGGCGACCGGGACAGGGGTTTCGGGGGTGGAGAGACCCAGTACTTC. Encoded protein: CATSDFGDRDRGFGGGETQYF.

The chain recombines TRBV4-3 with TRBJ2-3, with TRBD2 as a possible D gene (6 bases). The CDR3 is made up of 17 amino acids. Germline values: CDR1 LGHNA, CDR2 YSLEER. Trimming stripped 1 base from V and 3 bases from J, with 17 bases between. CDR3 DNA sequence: TGCGCCAGCAGCCAAGGCCCTAGCGATTGGGGGACAGATACGCAGTATTTT. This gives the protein CASSQGPSDWGTDTQYF.

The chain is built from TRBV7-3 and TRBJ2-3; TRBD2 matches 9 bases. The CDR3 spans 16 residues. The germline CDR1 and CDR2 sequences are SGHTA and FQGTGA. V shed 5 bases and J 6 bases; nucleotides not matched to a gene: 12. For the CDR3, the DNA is TGTGCCAGCAGCCCCGGGGTAGCGGGAGAGTCCGATACGCAGTATTTT. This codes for CASSPGVAGESDTQYF.

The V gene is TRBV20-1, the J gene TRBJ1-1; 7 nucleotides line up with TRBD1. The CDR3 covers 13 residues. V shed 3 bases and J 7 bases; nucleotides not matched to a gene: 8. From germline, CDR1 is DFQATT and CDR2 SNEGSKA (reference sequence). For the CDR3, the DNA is TGCAGTGCTAGGTCGGGACAGATAAATGAAGCTTTCTTT. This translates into CSARSGQINEAFF.

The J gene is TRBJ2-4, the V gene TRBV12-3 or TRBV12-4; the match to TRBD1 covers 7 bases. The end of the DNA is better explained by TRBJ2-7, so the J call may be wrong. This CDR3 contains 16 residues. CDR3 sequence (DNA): TGTGCCAGCAGGTCACCTGCCAGGGGGACGGAGTCCGAGCAGTACTTC. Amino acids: CASRSPARGTESEQYF.

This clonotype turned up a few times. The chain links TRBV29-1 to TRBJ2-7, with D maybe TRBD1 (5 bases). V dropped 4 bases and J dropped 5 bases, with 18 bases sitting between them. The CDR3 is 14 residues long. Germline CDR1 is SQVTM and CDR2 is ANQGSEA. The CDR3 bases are TGCAGCGTTGTCGTAGGGGCAGGTAGCCACGAGCAGTACTTC. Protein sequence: CSVVVGAGSHEQYF.